This is a list of T cell receptor beta chains from one sample in a study of blood T cell repertoires in COVID-19. Sequencing used immunoSEQ multiplex PCR; TCRdb keeps in-frame clones, though not all of them. Of about 190,000 clones detected, over 75% appear once; the ten largest clones hold approximately 3%. Sequencing used peripheral blood. Every receptor here comes from a woman older than 75 with active or convalescent COVID-19. Each CDR3 is given with its conserved first and last residue.

TRBV5-1	TRBJ2-1	CASTQTSGGAYEQFF
TRBV30	TRBJ2-5	CAWSTGRGSETQYF
TRBV27	TRBJ1-2	CASSTFNRDRGHDGYTF
TRBV9	TRBJ1-2	CASSGHTSNYGYTF
TRBV6-5	TRBJ2-1	CASTPGGENNEQFF
TRBV10-3	TRBJ2-2	CAITREGGAGTGELFF
TRBV4-1	TRBJ1-1	CASSQDAGKGRNTEAFF
TRBV11-1	TRBJ2-7	CASSSLGTELSYEQYF
TRBV10-3	TRBJ1-5	CAISVGQGNQPQHF
TRBV6-5	TRBJ1-1	CASRVEDRGGTEAFF
TRBV29-1	TRBJ1-1	CSAGQGARNTEAFF
TRBV6-5	TRBJ1-5	CASSPGSSNQPQHF
TRBV6-2/TRBV6-3	TRBJ1-5	CASSYGRAVLMPQHF
TRBV28	TRBJ1-2	CASSLQLDYGYTF
TRBV5-4	TRBJ2-3	CASSLEGTSGTQYF
TRBV6-6	TRBJ1-6	CASWGPRTPLHF
TRBV6-2/TRBV6-3	TRBJ2-1	CASSRQVYNEQFF
TRBV27	TRBJ2-5	CASSRTGRETQYF
TRBV11-2	TRBJ2-7	CASRTGGTYEQYF
TRBV5-1	TRBJ1-4	CASSTTATNEKLFF
TRBV6-1	TRBJ2-6	CASSVTVGGSGANVLTF
TRBV6-5	TRBJ2-7	CASSKDTARSYEQYF
TRBV28	TRBJ2-5	CASSSTSGGRETQYF
TRBV3-1/TRBV3-2	TRBJ2-7	CASSQTSGGRSSYEQYF
TRBV4-2	TRBJ1-6	CASSQEPPTEISSYNSPLHF
TRBV5-4	TRBJ2-5	CASSAPGSKETQYF